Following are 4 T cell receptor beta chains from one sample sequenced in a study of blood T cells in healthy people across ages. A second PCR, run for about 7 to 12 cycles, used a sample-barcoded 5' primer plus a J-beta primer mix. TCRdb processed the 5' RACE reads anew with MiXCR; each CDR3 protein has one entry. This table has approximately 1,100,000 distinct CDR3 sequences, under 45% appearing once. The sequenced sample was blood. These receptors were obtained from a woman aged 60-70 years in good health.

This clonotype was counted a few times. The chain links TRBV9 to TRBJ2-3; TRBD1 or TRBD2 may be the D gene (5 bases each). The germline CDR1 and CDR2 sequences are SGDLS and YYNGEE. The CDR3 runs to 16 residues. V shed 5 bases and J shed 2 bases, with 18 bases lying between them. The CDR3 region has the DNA TGTGCCAGCAGGCCCCCCGGAGGACAATCCACAGATACGCAGTATTTT. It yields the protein CASRPPGGQSTDTQYF.

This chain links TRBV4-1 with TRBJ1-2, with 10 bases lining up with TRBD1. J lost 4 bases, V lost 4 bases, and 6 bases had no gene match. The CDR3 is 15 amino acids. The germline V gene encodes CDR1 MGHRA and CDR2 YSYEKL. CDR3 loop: CASSPGQGFIYGYTF. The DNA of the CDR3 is TGCGCCAGCAGCCCGGGACAGGGGTTTATCTATGGCTACACCTTC.

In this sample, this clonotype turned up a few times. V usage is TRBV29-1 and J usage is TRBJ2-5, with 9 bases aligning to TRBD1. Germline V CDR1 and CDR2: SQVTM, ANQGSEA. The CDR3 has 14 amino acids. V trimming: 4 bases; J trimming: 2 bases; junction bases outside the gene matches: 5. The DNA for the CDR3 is TGCAGCGTTGGGGTGGGGACAGGGCAAGAGACCCAGTACTTC. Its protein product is CSVGVGTGQETQYF.

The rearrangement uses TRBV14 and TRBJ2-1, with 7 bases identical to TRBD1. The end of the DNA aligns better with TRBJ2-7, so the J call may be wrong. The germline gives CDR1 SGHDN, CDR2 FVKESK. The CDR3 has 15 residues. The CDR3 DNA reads TGTGCCAGCAGCCCGCGACAGGGTCTGTCCGATGAGCAGTACTTC. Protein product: CASSPRQGLSDEQYF.